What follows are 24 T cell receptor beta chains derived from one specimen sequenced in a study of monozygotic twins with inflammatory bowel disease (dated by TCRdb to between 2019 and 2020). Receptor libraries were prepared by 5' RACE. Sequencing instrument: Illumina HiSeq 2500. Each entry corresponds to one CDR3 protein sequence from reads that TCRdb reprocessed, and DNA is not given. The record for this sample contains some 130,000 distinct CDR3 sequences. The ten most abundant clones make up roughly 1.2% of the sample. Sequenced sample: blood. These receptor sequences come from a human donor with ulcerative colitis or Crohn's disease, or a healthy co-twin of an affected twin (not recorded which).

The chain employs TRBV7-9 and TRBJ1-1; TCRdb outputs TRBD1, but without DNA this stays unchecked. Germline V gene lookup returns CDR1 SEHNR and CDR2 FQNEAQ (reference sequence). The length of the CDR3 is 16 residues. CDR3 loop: CASSLGQGQMNTEAFF.

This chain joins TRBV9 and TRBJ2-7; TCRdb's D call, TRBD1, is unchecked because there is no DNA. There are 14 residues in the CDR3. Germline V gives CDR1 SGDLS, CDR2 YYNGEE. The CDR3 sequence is CASSPQGGVDKQYF.

The CDR3 protein is CSATPPGQGNEQFF. The chain recombines TRBV20-1 with TRBJ2-1; there is no DNA to check the TCRdb D call of TRBD1. This CDR3 is built from 14 residues. The V gene's germline CDR1 is DFQATT and CDR2 SNEGSKA (reference sequence).

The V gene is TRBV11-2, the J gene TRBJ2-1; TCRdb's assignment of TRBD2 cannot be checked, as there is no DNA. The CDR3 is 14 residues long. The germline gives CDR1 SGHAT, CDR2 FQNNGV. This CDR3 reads CASSVIFSGSGEFF.

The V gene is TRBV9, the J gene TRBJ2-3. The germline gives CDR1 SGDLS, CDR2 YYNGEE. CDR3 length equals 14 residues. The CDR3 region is CASSMITSTDTQYF.

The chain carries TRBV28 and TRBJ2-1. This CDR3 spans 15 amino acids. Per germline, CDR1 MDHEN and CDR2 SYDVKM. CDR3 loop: CASSTSRTPYNEQFF. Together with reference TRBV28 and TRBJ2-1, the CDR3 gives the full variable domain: DVKVTQSSRYLVKRTGEKVFLECVQDMDHENMFWYRQDPGLGLRLIYFSYDVKMKEKGDIPEGYSVSREKKERFSLILESASTNQTSMYLCASSTSRTPYNEQFFGPGTRLTVL.

CDR3 residues: CASSPRDSLDEQYF. This sequence joins TRBV5-1 and TRBJ2-7; TCRdb's D call, TRBD1, is unchecked because there is no DNA. The CDR3 extends over 14 amino acids. Germline V CDR1 and CDR2: SGHRS, YFSETQ.

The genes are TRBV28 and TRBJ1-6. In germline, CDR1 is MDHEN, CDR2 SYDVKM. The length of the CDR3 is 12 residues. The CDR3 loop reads CASSLFRPPLHF.

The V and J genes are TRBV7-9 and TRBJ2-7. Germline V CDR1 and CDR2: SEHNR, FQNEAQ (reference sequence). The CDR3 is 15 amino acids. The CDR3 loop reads CASSGSQQRRHEQYF.

This chain's CDR3 is CSVEDRGVPGELFF. The rearrangement joins TRBV29-1 to TRBJ2-2; the TRBD1 assignment by TCRdb is unverifiable without DNA. The CDR3 consists of 14 residues. The germline V gene has CDR1 SQVTM and CDR2 ANQGSEA.

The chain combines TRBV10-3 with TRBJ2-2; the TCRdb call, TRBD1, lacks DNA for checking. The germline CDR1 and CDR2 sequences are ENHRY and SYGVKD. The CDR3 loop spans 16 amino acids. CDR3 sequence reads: CAISDIGRGITGELFF.

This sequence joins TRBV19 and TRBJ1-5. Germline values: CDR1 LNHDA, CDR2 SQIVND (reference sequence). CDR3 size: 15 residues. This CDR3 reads CASSREAISNQPQHF.

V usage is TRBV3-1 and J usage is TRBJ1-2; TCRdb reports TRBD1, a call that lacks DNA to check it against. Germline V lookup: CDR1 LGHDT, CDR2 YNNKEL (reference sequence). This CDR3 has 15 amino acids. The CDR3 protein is CASSHGQGLHYGYTF.

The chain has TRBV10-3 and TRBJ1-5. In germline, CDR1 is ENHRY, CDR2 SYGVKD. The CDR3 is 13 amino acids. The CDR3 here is CASLQGPDQPQHF.

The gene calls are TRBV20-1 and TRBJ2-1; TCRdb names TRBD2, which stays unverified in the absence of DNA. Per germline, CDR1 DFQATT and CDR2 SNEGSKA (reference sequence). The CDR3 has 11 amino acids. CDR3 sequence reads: CSATGAGEQFF.

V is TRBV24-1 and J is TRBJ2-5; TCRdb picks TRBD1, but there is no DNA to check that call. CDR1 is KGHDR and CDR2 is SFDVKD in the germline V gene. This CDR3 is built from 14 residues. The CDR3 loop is CATSDPRVEETQYF.

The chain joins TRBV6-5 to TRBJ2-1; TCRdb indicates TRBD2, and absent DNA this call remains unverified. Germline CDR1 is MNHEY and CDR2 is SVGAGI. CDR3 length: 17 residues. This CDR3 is CASSYSSNSGSNNEQFF.

Here the CDR3 reads CASSPDLGAHNEQFF. This chain joins TRBV4-3 and TRBJ2-1. This CDR3 contains 15 residues. Germline CDR1 reads LGHNA; CDR2 reads YSLEER.

CDR3 amino acids: CASSIDLGRDEQFF. The chain carries TRBV19 and TRBJ2-1; TCRdb's D call of TRBD2 is untestable without DNA. CDR1 is LNHDA, CDR2 SQIVND, per germline (reference sequence). The CDR3 is 14 residues long.

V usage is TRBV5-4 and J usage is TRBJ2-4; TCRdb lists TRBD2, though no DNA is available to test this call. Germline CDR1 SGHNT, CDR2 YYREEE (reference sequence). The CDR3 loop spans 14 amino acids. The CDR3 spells CASSSRSREDIQYF.

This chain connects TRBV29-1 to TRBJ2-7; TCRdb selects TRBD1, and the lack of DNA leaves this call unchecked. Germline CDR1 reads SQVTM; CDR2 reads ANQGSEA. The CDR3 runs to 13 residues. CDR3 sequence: CSVLGAGTYEQYF.

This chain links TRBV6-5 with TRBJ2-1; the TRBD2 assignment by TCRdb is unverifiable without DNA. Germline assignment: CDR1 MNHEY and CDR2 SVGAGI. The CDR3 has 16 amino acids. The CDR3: CASRLGGGTTYNEQFF.

The chain's CDR3 is CSARVPGRATEAFF. This sequence joins TRBV20-1 and TRBJ1-1. CDR3 length: 14 amino acids. Germline V lookup: CDR1 DFQATT, CDR2 SNEGSKA (reference sequence).

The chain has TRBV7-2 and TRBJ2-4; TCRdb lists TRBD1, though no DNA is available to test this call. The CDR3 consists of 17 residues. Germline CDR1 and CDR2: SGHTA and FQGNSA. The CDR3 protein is CASSLVRGVPAKNIQYF.